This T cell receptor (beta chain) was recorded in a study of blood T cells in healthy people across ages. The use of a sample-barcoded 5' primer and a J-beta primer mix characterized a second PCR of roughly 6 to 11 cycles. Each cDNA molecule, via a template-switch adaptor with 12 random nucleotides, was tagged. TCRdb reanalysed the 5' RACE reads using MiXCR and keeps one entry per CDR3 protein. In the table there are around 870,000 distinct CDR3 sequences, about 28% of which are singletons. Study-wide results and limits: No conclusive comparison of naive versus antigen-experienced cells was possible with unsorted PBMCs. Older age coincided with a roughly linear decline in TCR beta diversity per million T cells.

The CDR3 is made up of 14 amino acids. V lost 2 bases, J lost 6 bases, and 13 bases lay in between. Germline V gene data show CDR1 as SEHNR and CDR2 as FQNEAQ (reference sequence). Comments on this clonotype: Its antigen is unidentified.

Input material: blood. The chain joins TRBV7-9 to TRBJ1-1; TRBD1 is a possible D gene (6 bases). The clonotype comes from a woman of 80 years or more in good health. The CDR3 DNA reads TGTGCCAGCAGCTTAAGCGACAGGACCGCTGAAGCTTTCTTT. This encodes CASSLSDRTAEAFF.